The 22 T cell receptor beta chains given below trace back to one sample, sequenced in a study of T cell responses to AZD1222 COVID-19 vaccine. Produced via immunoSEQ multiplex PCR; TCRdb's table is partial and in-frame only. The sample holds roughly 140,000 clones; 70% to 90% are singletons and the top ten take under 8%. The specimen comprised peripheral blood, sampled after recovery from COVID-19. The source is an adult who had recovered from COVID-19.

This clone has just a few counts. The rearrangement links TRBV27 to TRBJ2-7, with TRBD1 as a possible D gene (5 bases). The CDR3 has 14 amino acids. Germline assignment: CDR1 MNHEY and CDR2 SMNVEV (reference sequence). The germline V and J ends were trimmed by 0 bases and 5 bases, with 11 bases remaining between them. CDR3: CASSLSSRVHEQYF. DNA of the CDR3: TGTGCCAGCAGTTTATCCTCCAGGGTCCACGAGCAGTACTTC.

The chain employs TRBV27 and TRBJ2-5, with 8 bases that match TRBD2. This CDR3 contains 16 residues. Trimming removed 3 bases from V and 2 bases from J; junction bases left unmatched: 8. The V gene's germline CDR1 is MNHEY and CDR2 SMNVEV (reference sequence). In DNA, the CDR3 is TGTGCCAGCAGTTTCCGTGCGGGAGGCCTTCAAGAGACCCAGTACTTC. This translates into CASSFRAGGLQETQYF.

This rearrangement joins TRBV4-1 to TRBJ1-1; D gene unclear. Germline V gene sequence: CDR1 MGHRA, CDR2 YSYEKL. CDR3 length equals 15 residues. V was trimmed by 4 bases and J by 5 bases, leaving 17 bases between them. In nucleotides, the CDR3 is TGCGCCAGCAGCCTAACGACCGTTGGAGAAACTGAAGCTTTCTTT. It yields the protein CASSLTTVGETEAFF.

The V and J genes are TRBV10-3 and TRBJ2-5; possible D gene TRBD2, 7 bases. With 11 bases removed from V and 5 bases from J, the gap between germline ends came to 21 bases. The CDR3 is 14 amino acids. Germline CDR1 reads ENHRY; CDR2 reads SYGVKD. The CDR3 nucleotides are TGTGCCGTTAATGCGGGGGCTTCAGGGGAGACCCAGTACTTC. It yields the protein CAVNAGASGETQYF.

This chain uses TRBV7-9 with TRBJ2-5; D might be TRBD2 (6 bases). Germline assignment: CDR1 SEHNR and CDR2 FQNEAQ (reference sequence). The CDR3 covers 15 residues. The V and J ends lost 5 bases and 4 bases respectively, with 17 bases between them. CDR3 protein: CASSLPRGGRETQYF. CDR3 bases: TGTGCCAGCAGCCTCCCGCGGGGCGGCCGAGAGACCCAGTACTTC.

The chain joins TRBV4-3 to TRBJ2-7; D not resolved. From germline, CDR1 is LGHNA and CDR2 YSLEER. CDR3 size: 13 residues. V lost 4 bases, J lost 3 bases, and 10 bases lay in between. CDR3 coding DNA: TGCGCCAGCAGCCGGTCGGGTGGCTACGAGCAGTACTTC. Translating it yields CASSRSGGYEQYF.

The CDR3 DNA sequence: TGTGCCAGCAGTTTCCAAGGACGGGAAATCTATGGCTACACCTTC. Its protein product is CASSFQGREIYGYTF. The J gene is TRBJ1-2, the V gene TRBV28; D unclear. Trimming removed 3 bases at V and 4 bases at J, with 15 bases between. The CDR3 loop spans 15 amino acids. Germline V lookup: CDR1 MDHEN, CDR2 SYDVKM.

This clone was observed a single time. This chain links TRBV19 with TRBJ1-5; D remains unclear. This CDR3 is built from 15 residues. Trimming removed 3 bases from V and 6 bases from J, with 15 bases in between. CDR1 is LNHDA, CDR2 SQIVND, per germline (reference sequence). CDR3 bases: TGTGCCAGTAGTATTGGCAGGTGGGGAGGTCAGCCCCAGCATTTT. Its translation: CASSIGRWGGQPQHF. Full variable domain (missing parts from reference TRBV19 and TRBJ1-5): DGGITQSPKYLFRKEGQNVTLSCEQNLNHDAMYWYRQDPGQGLRLIYYSQIVNDFQKGDIAEGYSVSREKKESFPLTVTSAQKNPTAFYLCASSIGRWGGQPQHFGDGTRLSIL.

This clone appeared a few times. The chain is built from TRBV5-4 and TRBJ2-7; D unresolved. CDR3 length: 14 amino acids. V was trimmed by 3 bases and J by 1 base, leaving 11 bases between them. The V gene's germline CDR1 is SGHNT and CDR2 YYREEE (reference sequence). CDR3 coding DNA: TGTGCCAGCAGCTCCGGCGCAGGATCCTACGAGCAGTACTTC. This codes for CASSSGAGSYEQYF.

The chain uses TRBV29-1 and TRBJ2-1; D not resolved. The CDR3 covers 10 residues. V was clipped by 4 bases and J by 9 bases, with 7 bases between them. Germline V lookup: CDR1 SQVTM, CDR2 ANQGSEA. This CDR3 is CSVAAVEQFF. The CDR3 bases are TGCAGCGTTGCTGCCGTTGAGCAGTTCTTC.

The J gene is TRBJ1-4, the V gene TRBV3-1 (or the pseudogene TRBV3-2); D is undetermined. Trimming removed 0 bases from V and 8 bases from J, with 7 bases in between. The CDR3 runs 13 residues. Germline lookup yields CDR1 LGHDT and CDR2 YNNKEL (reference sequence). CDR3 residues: CASSQERVEKLFF. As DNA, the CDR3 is TGTGCCAGCAGCCAAGAGAGGGTCGAAAAACTGTTTTTT.

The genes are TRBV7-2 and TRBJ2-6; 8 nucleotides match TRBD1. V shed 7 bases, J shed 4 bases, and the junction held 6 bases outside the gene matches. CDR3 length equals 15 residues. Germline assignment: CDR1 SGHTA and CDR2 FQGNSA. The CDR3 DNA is TGTGCCAGCACCTGGACAGGGTCAGGGGCCAACGTCCTGACTTTC. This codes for CASTWTGSGANVLTF.

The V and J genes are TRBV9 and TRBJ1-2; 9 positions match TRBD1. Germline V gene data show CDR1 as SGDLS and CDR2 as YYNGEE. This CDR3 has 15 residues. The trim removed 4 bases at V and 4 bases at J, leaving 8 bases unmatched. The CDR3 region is CASSTLGQGRYGYTF. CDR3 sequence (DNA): TGTGCCAGCAGCACCCTTGGACAGGGGCGCTATGGCTACACCTTC.

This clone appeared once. CDR3 region: CASSLASGGVQDEQFF. The CDR3 DNA reads as TGTGCCAGCAGCTTGGCCTCGGGAGGGGTTCAGGATGAGCAGTTCTTC. This chain uses TRBV5-8 with TRBJ2-1; 8 positions agree with TRBD2. Germline trimming cut 0 bases from V and 8 bases from J; bases unmatched to any gene: 10. The CDR3 covers 16 residues. Germline V CDR1 and CDR2: SGHTS, YDEGEE.

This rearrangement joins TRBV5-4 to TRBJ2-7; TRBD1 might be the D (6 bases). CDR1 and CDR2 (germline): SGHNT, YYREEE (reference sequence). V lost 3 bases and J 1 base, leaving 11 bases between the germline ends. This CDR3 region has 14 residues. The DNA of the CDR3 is TGTGCCAGCAGCTCGGACAGCGATTCCTACGAGCAGTACTTC. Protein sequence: CASSSDSDSYEQYF.

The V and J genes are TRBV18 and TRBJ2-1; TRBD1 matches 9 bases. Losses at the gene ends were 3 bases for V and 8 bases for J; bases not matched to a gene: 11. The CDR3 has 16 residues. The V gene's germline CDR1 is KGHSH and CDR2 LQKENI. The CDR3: CASSPIDRGKWDEQFF. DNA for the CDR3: TGTGCCAGCTCACCGATCGACAGGGGGAAATGGGATGAGCAGTTCTTC.

CDR3 sequence reads: CASSWTGGPQETQYF. As DNA, the CDR3 is TGCGCCAGCAGCTGGACGGGGGGGCCCCAAGAGACCCAGTACTTC. The rearrangement links TRBV5-1 to TRBJ2-5; 8 nucleotides agree with TRBD2. Germline V gives CDR1 SGHRS, CDR2 YFSETQ. The CDR3 covers 15 residues. V was clipped by 3 bases and J by 1 base; unmatched bases: 5.

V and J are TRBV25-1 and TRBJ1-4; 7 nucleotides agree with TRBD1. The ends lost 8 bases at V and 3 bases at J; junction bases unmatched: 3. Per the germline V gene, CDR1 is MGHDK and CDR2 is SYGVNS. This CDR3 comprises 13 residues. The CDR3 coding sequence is TGTGCCAGCGGGGACAGATCTAATGAAAAACTGTTTTTT. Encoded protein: CASGDRSNEKLFF. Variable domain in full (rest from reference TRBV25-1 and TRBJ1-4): EADIYQTPRYLVIGTGKKITLECSQTMGHDKMYWYQQDPGMELHLIHYSYGVNSTEKGDLSSESTVSRIRTEHFPLTLESARPSHTSQYLCASGDRSNEKLFFGSGTQLSVL.

Here the CDR3 DNA reads TGTGCCAGCAAGCGACTAGCGGGGGGGCGGGATGAGCAGTTCTTC. It translates to CASKRLAGGRDEQFF. The chain couples TRBV6-5 to TRBJ2-1; 14 nucleotides match TRBD2. The germline gives CDR1 MNHEY, CDR2 SVGAGI. V gave up 7 bases and J gave up 8 bases; unmatched junction bases: 7. The CDR3 covers 15 residues.

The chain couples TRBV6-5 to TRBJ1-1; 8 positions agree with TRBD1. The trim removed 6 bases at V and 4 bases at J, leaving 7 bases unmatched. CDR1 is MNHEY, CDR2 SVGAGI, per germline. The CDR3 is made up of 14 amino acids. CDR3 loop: CASSPRGPGTEAFF. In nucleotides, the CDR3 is TGTGCCAGCAGCCCCAGGGGGCCTGGCACTGAAGCTTTCTTT.

The CDR3 is CASSFSSGTNGYTF. Written as DNA, the CDR3 is TGTGCCAGTAGTTTCTCGTCCGGGACCAATGGCTACACCTTC. The V gene is TRBV19, the J gene TRBJ1-2; a weak D match, TRBD1 (5 bases). The germline V gene has CDR1 LNHDA and CDR2 SQIVND (reference sequence). V was cut by 5 bases and J by 6 bases, with 16 bases left in between. The CDR3 loop spans 14 amino acids.

CDR3 in DNA: TGTGCCAGCAGCCATGGGACCGGGCAGGGGGGAGTTTATGGCTACACCTTC. Amino acid sequence: CASSHGTGQGGVYGYTF. The chain uses TRBV3-1 (or the pseudogene TRBV3-2) and TRBJ1-2, with TRBD1 identical over 7 bases. J was trimmed by 5 bases and V by 3 bases; bases with no gene match: 15. This CDR3 is built from 17 residues. Germline V gives CDR1 LGHDT, CDR2 YNNKEL (reference sequence).